This T cell receptor beta chain comes out of a study of blood T cell repertoires in COVID-19. In the original analysis: The assay estimated nucleated cells by amplifying reference gene primers. Sequencing was performed with immunoSEQ multiplex PCR; in TCRdb, only in-frame clones are kept and a portion is missing. That table is the source of V, J and clone size, and D and trimming were worked out from the DNA. This table has 150,000 to 200,000 clones, 89% appearing once. Between the trimmed V and J ends, which lost 2 bases and 5 bases, there was a span of 20 bases. Germline V gene data show CDR1 as SGHDT and CDR2 as YYEEEE. CDR3 length: 17 residues.

This chain joins TRBV5-6 and TRBJ2-1; D unresolved. Sequencing was done on a sample of peripheral blood. The receptor comes from a man aged 18 to 29 who had recovered from COVID-19. The CDR3 reads CASSLSRSRLWDNEQFF. The CDR3 DNA reads TGTGCCAGCAGCTTATCAAGGTCAAGACTGTGGGACAATGAGCAGTTCTTC. Supplemented by reference TRBV5-6 and TRBJ2-1, the full variable domain reads DAGVTQSPTHLIKTRGQQVTLRCSPKSGHDTVSWYQQALGQGPQFIFQYYEEEERQRGNFPDRFSGHQFPNYSSELNVNALLLGDSALYLCASSLSRSRLWDNEQFFGPGTRLTVL.